Presented here are 21 T cell receptor beta chains from one specimen sequenced in a study of cytomegalovirus exposure and HLA in healthy donors. The primer mix had 60 Vbeta and 13 Jbeta primers. The repertoire was sequenced with immunoSEQ multiplex PCR; TCRdb's copy has only in-frame clones and lacks some. The sample records 140,000 to 150,000 clones, around 80% being singletons. The material sequenced was PBMCs. The receptors derive from a middle-aged man in good health and CMV-seropositive.

The chain uses TRBV29-1 and TRBJ2-3, with 7 bases identical to TRBD2. V lost 4 bases to trimming and J lost 8 bases; unmatched junction nucleotides: 0. Germline loops: CDR1 SQVTM, CDR2 ANQGSEA. The length of the CDR3 is 10 residues. The CDR3 loop reads CSVGEGTQYF. The CDR3 DNA sequence: TGCAGCGTTGGGGAGGGTACGCAGTATTTT.

This chain uses TRBV19 with TRBJ2-5; maybe TRBD2 (6 bases). Trimming stripped 3 bases from V and 5 bases from J, with 16 bases between. In germline, CDR1 is LNHDA, CDR2 SQIVND (reference sequence). The CDR3 loop spans 15 amino acids. This chain's CDR3 is CASSMTGLQKETQYF. The CDR3 coding sequence is TGTGCCAGTAGTATGACGGGACTCCAAAAGGAGACCCAGTACTTC.

The gene calls are TRBV7-8 and TRBJ2-1; no firm D call. This CDR3 spans 13 amino acids. The germline CDR1 and CDR2 sequences are SGHVS and FQNEAQ. V lost 5 bases, J lost 3 bases, and 8 bases lay in between. The CDR3 bases are TGTGCCAGCAGCCCCCGTATCTACAATGAGCAGTTCTTC. It translates to CASSPRIYNEQFF.

This clone was seen a single time. The J gene is TRBJ1-2, the V gene TRBV25-1; D might be TRBD1 (6 bases). Trimming pared 3 bases from V and 4 bases from J, leaving 15 bases between. CDR1 is MGHDK and CDR2 is SYGVNS in the germline V gene. This CDR3 contains 15 residues. The CDR3 nucleotides are TGTGCCAGCAGTGACCTAGGGGACACAACCTATGGCTACACCTTC. Residues: CASSDLGDTTYGYTF.

The chain employs TRBV15 and TRBJ1-5; D gene unclear. Trimming removed 5 bases at V and 4 bases at J, with 9 bases between. The CDR3 loop spans 13 amino acids. Per the germline V gene, CDR1 is LNHNV and CDR2 is YYDKDF (reference sequence). CDR3 residues: CATSVAGNQPQHF. For the CDR3, the DNA is TGTGCCACCAGCGTCGCGGGAAATCAGCCCCAGCATTTT.

The J gene is TRBJ2-2, the V gene TRBV11-2; 10 bases agree with TRBD2. J lost 5 bases, V lost 3 bases, and 9 bases had no gene match. Germline-derived CDR1 and CDR2 are SGHAT and FQNNGV. This CDR3 has 17 amino acids. The CDR3, as DNA: TGTGCCAGCAGCTTTGGACTAGCGGCCCCCGTGACCGGGGAGCTGTTTTTT. This encodes CASSFGLAAPVTGELFF.

This chain uses TRBV28 with TRBJ2-7; 9 bases fit TRBD1. The germline V gene has CDR1 MDHEN and CDR2 SYDVKM. The CDR3 length is 17 residues. J was trimmed by 0 bases and V by 3 bases; bases with no gene match: 9. CDR3 sequence reads: CASSLPRTGGNSYEQYF. CDR3 nucleotides: TGTGCCAGCAGTTTGCCACGCACAGGGGGCAACTCCTACGAGCAGTACTTC.

In regard to this clone: The junction does not match germline at one end; this may be a read error. V and J are TRBV5-5 and TRBJ2-7; TRBD2 matches at 7 bases. Germline CDR1 is SGHKS and CDR2 is YYEKEE (reference sequence). The CDR3 has 15 residues. For the CDR3, the DNA is TGTGCCAGCACCTTGGGGGAGGGCGGGACCTACGAGCAGTACTTC. Protein sequence: CASTLGEGGTYEQYF.

The rearrangement uses TRBV7-8 and TRBJ1-5, with D possibly TRBD1 on 5 matching bases. CDR3 length: 13 amino acids. Trimming removed 7 bases from V and 4 bases from J, with 11 bases in between. Per the germline V gene, CDR1 is SGHVS and CDR2 is FQNEAQ. The CDR3 sequence: CASTLGGNQPQHF. Written as DNA, the CDR3 is TGTGCCAGCACCCTCGGGGGGAATCAGCCCCAGCATTTT.

This sequence joins TRBV11-1 and TRBJ2-4; D perhaps matches TRBD2 (5 bases). V shed 5 bases and J shed 0 bases, with 17 bases lying between them. The CDR3 extends over 17 amino acids. Germline CDR1 and CDR2: SGHAT and FQDESV (reference sequence). The CDR3 nucleotides read TGTGCCAGCAGCCATCTCGGAGCGGCCTTAGCCAAAAACATTCAGTACTTC. Translation gives CASSHLGAALAKNIQYF.

J is TRBJ2-1 and V is TRBV7-2, with D hard to call. The CDR3 runs 14 residues. Germline loops: CDR1 SGHTA, CDR2 FQGNSA. V lost 5 bases and J 0 bases, leaving 8 bases between the germline ends. The CDR3 is CASSNDFSYNEQFF. CDR3 nucleotide sequence: TGTGCCAGCAGCAACGACTTCTCCTACAATGAGCAGTTCTTC.

V and J are TRBV25-1 and TRBJ1-2, with 7 bases fitting TRBD1. The CDR3 is 15 residues long. Trimming at V came to 4 bases and at J to 0 bases, leaving 5 bases not matched to a gene. Germline-derived CDR1 and CDR2 are MGHDK and SYGVNS. CDR3 nucleotides: TGTGCCAGCAGTGCTCAGGGGGTGCCTAACTATGGCTACACCTTC. Its protein is CASSAQGVPNYGYTF.

In DNA, the CDR3 is TGTGCCAGCAGTTACGACCCAGGGTTTAATCAGCCCCAGCATTTT. Amino acid sequence: CASSYDPGFNQPQHF. V gene TRBV6-6 combines with J gene TRBJ1-5; D perhaps matches TRBD1 (5 bases). Trimming stripped 2 bases from V and 4 bases from J, with 12 bases between. The germline V gene has CDR1 MNHNY and CDR2 SVGAGI (reference sequence). The CDR3 totals 15 residues.

Concerning this clone: Its ends do not fully match the called genes, so a read error is possible. V is TRBV5-1 and J is TRBJ2-2, with TRBD1 matching over 9 bases. Germline values: CDR1 SGHRS, CDR2 YFSETQ. The CDR3 contains 16 residues. The CDR3 protein is CASSLAGQGNPGELFF. The DNA of the CDR3 is TGCGCCAGCAGCTTGGCCGGACAGGGGAACCCCGGGGAGCTGTTTTTT.

The rearrangement joins TRBV4-1 to TRBJ1-1; 9 nucleotides match TRBD1. Germline CDR1 MGHRA, CDR2 YSYEKL. With 3 bases clipped from V and 5 bases from J, the junction kept 7 bases outside the gene matches. The CDR3 spans 15 residues. CDR3 sequence reads: CASSQITGTGTEAFF. The CDR3, as DNA: TGCGCCAGCAGCCAGATTACCGGGACAGGGACTGAAGCTTTCTTT.

This chain connects TRBV4-1 to TRBJ2-1; D remains ambiguous. The germline CDR1 and CDR2 sequences are MGHRA and YSYEKL. The CDR3 is made up of 15 amino acids. Trimming removed 1 base at V and 5 bases at J, with 12 bases between. CDR3 protein: CASSQGVAIDNEQFF. In DNA, the CDR3 is TGCGCCAGCAGCCAAGGTGTGGCCATCGACAATGAGCAGTTCTTC.

This clone was observed a handful of times. This sequence joins TRBV7-8 and TRBJ2-1; 7 bases align to TRBD2. Germline V gene sequence: CDR1 SGHVS, CDR2 FQNEAQ. This CDR3 is 12 amino acids long. V was pared by 5 bases and J by 7 bases, with 2 bases of the junction left unmatched. CDR3 residues: CASSPGGNEQFF. The DNA for the CDR3 is TGTGCCAGCAGCCCGGGGGGTAATGAGCAGTTCTTC.

Comments on this clone: One end of the junction is discordant with germline, which a read error may explain. The CDR3 nucleotides read TGCGCCGGCAGCTTGGTAGGACCGGGGACTGAAGCTTTCTTT. Its translation is CAGSLVGPGTEAFF. This chain joins TRBV5-1 and TRBJ1-1; no definite D call. There are 14 residues in the CDR3. Germline CDR1 reads SGHRS; CDR2 reads YFSETQ.

The chain recombines TRBV10-1 with TRBJ2-3; 9 bases are shared with TRBD2. In germline, CDR1 is WNHNN, CDR2 SYGVQD (reference sequence). CDR3 length equals 15 residues. The J segment lost 1 base and the V segment lost 7 bases, leaving 6 bases of the junction unmatched. CDR3 sequence reads: CASTAGGPGTDTQYF. Here the CDR3 DNA reads TGCGCCAGCACCGCGGGAGGGCCGGGCACAGATACGCAGTATTTT.

This chain links TRBV29-1 with TRBJ2-5, with unresolved D. This CDR3 is 14 amino acids long. V lost 0 bases to trimming and J lost 5 bases, with 13 bases between them. Germline CDR1 SQVTM, CDR2 ANQGSEA. The DNA of the CDR3 is TGCAGCGTTGAAGATCTTACCGGAGTGGAGACCCAGTACTTC. Translated: CSVEDLTGVETQYF.

This chain connects TRBV2 to TRBJ2-7, with D perhaps TRBD1 (6 bases). Per germline, CDR1 SNHLY and CDR2 FYNNEI. V gave up 7 bases and J gave up 0 bases, with 13 bases separating them. The CDR3 is 14 amino acids. CDR3 amino acids: CASKIRTVSYEQYF. The CDR3 nucleotides read TGTGCCAGCAAGATCAGGACAGTCTCCTACGAGCAGTACTTC.